A single T cell receptor beta chain is shown here with its context. Its antigen is unknown. 13 Jbeta primers and 60 Vbeta primers were used for the PCR. Produced via immunoSEQ multiplex PCR; TCRdb's table is partial and in-frame only. The table lists more than 80,000 clones, roughly 77% of them singletons. Per germline, CDR1 SGHRS and CDR2 YFSETQ. V was clipped by 3 bases and J by 7 bases, with 17 bases between them. This CDR3 spans 14 amino acids. This record comes from a study of cytomegalovirus exposure and HLA in healthy donors. The study's findings and limits: Indistinguishable V segments, including TRBV6-2 and TRBV6-3, were excluded.

The chain couples TRBV5-1 to TRBJ2-7, with D perhaps TRBD1 (5 bases). This clonotype originated in a man in his forties in good health and CMV-seronegative. The sample taken for sequencing was PBMCs. The chain's CDR3 is CASSWMDIESEQYF. The CDR3, as DNA: TGCGCCAGCAGCTGGATGGACATCGAGTCTGAGCAGTACTTC. Supplemented by reference TRBV5-1 and TRBJ2-7, the full variable domain reads KAGVTQTPRYLIKTRGQQVTLSCSPISGHRSVSWYQQTPGQGLQFLFEYFSETQRNKGNFPGRFSGRQFSNSRSEMNVSTLELGDSALYLCASSWMDIESEQYFGPGTRLTVT.